The 20 T cell receptor beta chains below all came from one sample that was sequenced in a study of naive and memory T cell subsets. Two oligonucleotides, mixed equimolar, formed the beta constant-region primer covering TRBC1 and TRBC2. A single record per CDR3 protein comes from TCRdb applying MiXCR to the UMI-ligation and nested PCR reads. The data contain 37,000 or so distinct CDR3 sequences, about 14% of them singletons. Sequencing was done on a sample of effector memory CD4+ T cells from blood. The sample's subset: effector memory, CD45RA- CD27-. Receptor source: a human donor in good health.

V is TRBV28 and J is TRBJ1-2; D uncertain. CDR3 size: 12 residues. V lost 6 bases and J 7 bases, leaving 12 bases between the germline ends. The germline gives CDR1 MDHEN, CDR2 SYDVKM. The CDR3 nucleotides are TGTGCCAGCAGCACAAGTGTACGTGGCTACACCTTC. It is translated as CASSTSVRGYTF.

In this sample, this clonotype turned up many times. This chain joins TRBV12-3 or TRBV12-4 and TRBJ1-1; 7 nucleotides align to TRBD1. V was pared by 1 base and J by 4 bases, with 0 bases of the junction left unmatched. CDR3 length equals 13 residues. This CDR3 reads CASSLDRGTEAFF. CDR3 sequence (DNA): TGTGCCAGCAGTTTAGACAGGGGCACTGAAGCTTTCTTT.

The CDR3 loop reads CSARGTSGSLETQYF. The CDR3 nucleotides are TGCAGTGCTAGGGGGACTAGCGGGAGTCTGGAGACCCAGTACTTC. V gene TRBV20-1 combines with J gene TRBJ2-5; 14 nucleotides agree with TRBD2. This CDR3 spans 15 amino acids. Germline V gene lookup returns CDR1 DFQATT and CDR2 SNEGSKA (reference sequence). The V gene end was trimmed by 3 bases and the J gene end by 5 bases; junction bases not matched to a gene: 5.

This clonotype was recorded a few times. This chain connects TRBV7-2 to TRBJ2-1; 10 bases map to TRBD2. This CDR3 comprises 15 residues. After removal of 4 bases from V and 10 bases from J, the junction contained 10 bases not matched to a gene. Germline V CDR1 and CDR2: SGHTA, FQGNSA. The CDR3 sequence is CASSSSLAGVTEQFF. In nucleotides, the CDR3 is TGTGCCAGCAGCTCCTCCCTAGCGGGGGTTACGGAGCAGTTCTTC.

Many counts were recorded for this clonotype. The rearrangement uses TRBV7-9 and TRBJ2-1, with 8 bases lining up with TRBD2. Germline assignment: CDR1 SEHNR and CDR2 FQNEAQ (reference sequence). Trimming removed 4 bases from V and 7 bases from J; junction bases left unmatched: 12. This CDR3 is 16 amino acids long. As DNA, the CDR3 is TGTGCCAGCAGCTCTAAGGGTGGAGCGGGGGTGAATGAGCAGTTCTTC. Translated, it gives CASSSKGGAGVNEQFF.

In its sample, this clonotype was seen many times. This chain uses TRBV27 with TRBJ1-1; D is unclear. The germline V and J ends were trimmed by 3 bases and 8 bases, with 19 bases remaining between them. From germline, CDR1 is MNHEY and CDR2 SMNVEV (reference sequence). This CDR3 has 15 residues. The CDR3 loop is CASSFFTANTKEAFF. The CDR3 region has the DNA TGTGCCAGCAGTTTCTTTACCGCGAACACTAAAGAAGCTTTCTTT.

There are many counts of this clonotype. This chain connects TRBV4-1 to TRBJ1-1, with TRBD1 as a possible D gene (6 bases). The V gene's germline CDR1 is MGHRA and CDR2 YSYEKL. The CDR3 has 13 residues. The V gene lost 5 bases and the J gene lost 4 bases, with 11 bases spanning the gap. For the CDR3, the DNA is TGCGCCAGCAGCAGGGGGGGGATCACTGAAGCTTTCTTT. Encoded protein: CASSRGGITEAFF.

There are a few counts of this clonotype. The chain employs TRBV6-6 and TRBJ2-1; D is tentatively TRBD1 or TRBD2 (5 bases each). With 10 bases removed from V and 0 bases from J, the gap between germline ends came to 13 bases. The CDR3 runs 14 residues. Germline V gene data show CDR1 as MNHNY and CDR2 as SVGAGI (reference sequence). CDR3 region: CAINRDPSYNEQFF. The CDR3 DNA follows: TGTGCCATCAACCGGGACCCCTCCTACAATGAGCAGTTCTTC.

This clonotype was counted many times. CDR3 coding DNA: TGTGCCAGCAGTTTTGATCAGGGCACAGATACGCAGTATTTT. Encoded protein: CASSFDQGTDTQYF. The chain carries TRBV28 and TRBJ2-3; D ambiguous. Between the trimmed V and J ends, which lost 3 bases and 1 base, there was a span of 8 bases. From germline, CDR1 is MDHEN and CDR2 SYDVKM. This CDR3 has 14 amino acids.

The rearrangement joins TRBV7-8 to TRBJ2-1, with D possibly being TRBD1 (5 bases). The CDR3 has 15 residues. Trimming pared 5 bases from V and 2 bases from J, leaving 13 bases between. Germline lookup yields CDR1 SGHVS and CDR2 FQNEAQ. The CDR3 loop reads CASSLRQTAYNEQFF. CDR3 sequence (DNA): TGTGCCAGCAGCCTCAGACAGACTGCCTACAATGAGCAGTTCTTC. Variable domain in full (rest from reference TRBV7-8 and TRBJ2-1): GAGVSQSPRYKVAKRGQDVALRCDPISGHVSLFWYQQALGQGPEFLTYFQNEAQLDKSGLPSDRFFAERPEGSVSTLKIQRTQQEDSAVYLCASSLRQTAYNEQFFGPGTRLTVL.

The chain employs TRBV12-3 or TRBV12-4 and TRBJ2-1; no definite D call. The V gene lost 3 bases and the J gene lost 4 bases, with 7 bases spanning the gap. The CDR3 length is 13 residues. Written as DNA, the CDR3 is TGTGCCAGCAGTTTTGGTCTGTACAATGAGCAGTTCTTC. Translation gives CASSFGLYNEQFF.

The chain combines TRBV2 with TRBJ1-2, with D unclear. CDR1 is SNHLY, CDR2 FYNNEI, per germline. The V end lost 7 bases, the J end lost 1 base, and 10 bases lay between the germline ends. The CDR3 covers 13 residues. CDR3: CASTSLGNYGYTF. The CDR3 DNA follows: TGTGCCAGCACCTCTCTGGGTAACTATGGCTACACCTTC. The whole variable domain, filled in from reference TRBV2 and TRBJ1-2, reads EPEVTQTPSHQVTQMGQEVILRCVPISNHLYFYWYRQILGQKVEFLVSFYNNEISEKSEIFDDQFSVERPDGSNFTLKIRSTKLEDSAMYFCASTSLGNYGYTFGSGTRLTVV.

V and J are TRBV6-1 and TRBJ2-7; D not resolved. Germline lookup yields CDR1 MNHNS and CDR2 SASEGT. V gave up 6 bases and J gave up 2 bases, with 8 bases separating them. The CDR3 runs to 12 residues. CDR3 amino acids: CASRSRAYEQYF. The CDR3 DNA sequence: TGTGCCAGCAGGTCCCGGGCCTACGAGCAGTACTTC.

Judged by abundance, this clonotype is medium-sized. The chain recombines TRBV12-3 or TRBV12-4 with TRBJ2-5; D unclear. Trimming took off 2 bases at V and 1 base at J, with 8 bases between the two ends. This CDR3 has 14 amino acids. CDR3 sequence reads: CASSLPRSQETQYF. The CDR3 bases are TGTGCCAGCAGTTTACCGCGATCCCAAGAGACCCAGTACTTC.

V and J are TRBV6-1 and TRBJ2-1; D might be TRBD2 (6 bases). Looked up from germline, CDR1 is MNHNS and CDR2 is SASEGT. Trimming removed 5 bases at V and 4 bases at J, with 18 bases between. The length of the CDR3 is 16 residues. CDR3 bases: TGTGCCAGCAGTTCCGGCGGCAAGCGGGTATACAATGAGCAGTTCTTC. It is translated as CASSSGGKRVYNEQFF.

This clonotype was detected many times. A much larger clone is a single base away; this may be a read error. This chain joins TRBV7-9 and TRBJ2-1, with D perhaps TRBD1 or TRBD2 (5 bases each). The CDR3 totals 15 residues. Germline V gene data show CDR1 as SEHNR and CDR2 as FQNEAQ (reference sequence). V lost 5 bases, J lost 8 bases, and 19 bases lay in between. The CDR3 is CASSLGRGGSYEQFF. CDR3 DNA: TGTGCCAGCAGCCTGGGACGAGGAGGTAGTTATGAGCAGTTCTTC.

This clonotype was seen more than once but under ten times. This chain connects TRBV7-2 to TRBJ2-3, with 12 bases identical to TRBD2. Germline V gene data show CDR1 as SGHTA and CDR2 as FQGNSA. The CDR3 runs 16 residues. The V gene end was trimmed by 5 bases and the J gene end by 5 bases; junction bases not matched to a gene: 8. CDR3 DNA sequence: TGTGCCAGCAGCGCCCGACTAGCGGGAGTTTTAGATACGCAGTATTTT. Translated: CASSARLAGVLDTQYF.

A single count supports this clonotype. CDR3 in DNA: TGTGCAAGTCGCACCTTAAGAGATGTATGGGGCTACACCTTC. As protein: CASRTLRDVWGYTF. J is TRBJ1-2 and V is TRBV12-2. TRBV12-2 is designated a pseudogene. The CDR3 consists of 14 residues.

The rearrangement joins TRBV10-3 to TRBJ2-2, with D unresolved. The germline V gene has CDR1 ENHRY and CDR2 SYGVKD. The CDR3 is 15 residues long. Deletions cut 4 bases from V and 0 bases from J, with 9 bases between. This chain's CDR3 is CAISGSPANTGELFF. The CDR3, as DNA: TGTGCCATCAGTGGGAGTCCCGCGAACACCGGGGAGCTGTTTTTT.

This clonotype came up a few times. V is TRBV29-1 and J is TRBJ2-1; 10 bases line up with TRBD1. This CDR3 is built from 14 residues. In germline, CDR1 is SQVTM, CDR2 ANQGSEA. V trimming: 7 bases; J trimming: 1 base; junction bases outside the gene matches: 4. The CDR3 region is CSGRDRGSYNEQFF. CDR3 coding DNA: TGCAGCGGACGGGACAGGGGTTCCTACAATGAGCAGTTCTTC.